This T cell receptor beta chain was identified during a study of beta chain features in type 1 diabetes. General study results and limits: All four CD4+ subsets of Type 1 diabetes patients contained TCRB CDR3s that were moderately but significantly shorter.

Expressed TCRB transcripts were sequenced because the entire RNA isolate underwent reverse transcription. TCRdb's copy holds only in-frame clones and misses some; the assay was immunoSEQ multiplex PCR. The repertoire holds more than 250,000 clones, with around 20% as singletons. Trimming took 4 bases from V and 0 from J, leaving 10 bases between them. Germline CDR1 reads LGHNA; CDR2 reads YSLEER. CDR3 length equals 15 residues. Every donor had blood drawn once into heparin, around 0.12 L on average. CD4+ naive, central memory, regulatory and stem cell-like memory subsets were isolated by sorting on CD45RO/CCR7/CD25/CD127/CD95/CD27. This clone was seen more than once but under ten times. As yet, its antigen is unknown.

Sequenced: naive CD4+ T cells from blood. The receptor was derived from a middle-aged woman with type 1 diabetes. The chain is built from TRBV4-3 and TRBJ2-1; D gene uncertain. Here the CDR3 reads CASSRTESSYNEQFF. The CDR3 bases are TGCGCCAGCAGCCGTACAGAAAGCTCCTACAATGAGCAGTTCTTC.